One and the same sample provided the 3 T cell receptor beta chains below, sequenced in a study of blood T cell repertoires in COVID-19. The table came from immunoSEQ multiplex PCR; TCRdb's copy has only in-frame clones and leaves some out. Found here are approximately 150,000 clones, around 88% of them singletons; the top ten hold roughly 19%. The source material was peripheral blood. These receptors all stem from a woman aged 70-85 years who had recovered from COVID-19.

The chain employs TRBV19 and TRBJ2-7, with D maybe TRBD2 (6 bases). Per germline, CDR1 LNHDA and CDR2 SQIVND (reference sequence). Trimming took 7 bases from V and 2 from J, leaving 15 bases between them. This CDR3 has 14 amino acids. CDR3: CASTAGQAPYEQYF. CDR3 sequence (DNA): TGTGCCAGTACCGCGGGGCAGGCCCCCTACGAGCAGTACTTC. The variable domain in full, with the rest retrieved from reference TRBV19 and TRBJ2-7, is DGGITQSPKYLFRKEGQNVTLSCEQNLNHDAMYWYRQDPGQGLRLIYYSQIVNDFQKGDIAEGYSVSREKKESFPLTVTSAQKNPTAFYLCASTAGQAPYEQYFGPGTRLTVT.

CDR3 sequence (DNA): TGTGCCAGCAGCCTAGGGACTAGCCGCAATGAGCAGTTCTTC. It is translated as CASSLGTSRNEQFF. V and J are TRBV7-2 and TRBJ2-1, with TRBD2 matching 9 bases. Germline CDR1 and CDR2: SGHTA and FQGNSA. Trimming cost V 5 bases and J 6 bases; bases outside gene matches: 5. The CDR3 has 14 residues.

The chain couples TRBV4-1 to TRBJ1-1, with 7 bases identical to TRBD1. Germline CDR1 reads MGHRA; CDR2 reads YSYEKL. The CDR3 sequence is 17 residues long. The trim removed 0 bases at V and 1 base at J, leaving 8 bases unmatched. The CDR3 loop reads CASSQDPSQGRNTEAFF. In nucleotides, the CDR3 is TGCGCCAGCAGCCAAGACCCCTCACAGGGGAGGAACACTGAAGCTTTCTTT.